Below, 27 T cell receptor beta chains from the same sample are listed, as sequenced in a study of T cell responses to AZD1222 COVID-19 vaccine. Profiled with immunoSEQ multiplex PCR; TCRdb holds only in-frame clones, not every one. Of some 190,000 clones in the sample, approximately 94% are singletons; the top ten hold 1.7%. This specimen consisted of peripheral blood, obtained 28 days after the second dose of the MenACWY control vaccine. These receptors originate from an adult who received the MenACWY meningococcal vaccine as a control.

This clone has just a few counts. CDR3 residues: CASSPNGQGGTEAFF. CDR3 bases: TGTGCCAGCTCACCTAACGGACAGGGCGGGACTGAAGCTTTCTTT. V is TRBV18 and J is TRBJ1-1, with 8 nucleotides matching TRBD1. With V trimmed by 3 bases and J by 5 bases, 8 bases remained unmatched. Germline values: CDR1 KGHSH, CDR2 LQKENI. The CDR3 has 15 amino acids.

The chain joins TRBV7-2 to TRBJ2-1; D tentatively fits TRBD1 or TRBD2 (5 bases each). V lost 5 bases and J lost 5, with 19 bases in between. Germline CDR1 SGHTA, CDR2 FQGNSA. There are 16 residues in the CDR3. CDR3 DNA sequence: TGTGCCAGCAGCCTCCGCCCCCGGGGCTCAAACAATGAGCAGTTCTTC. Its protein product is CASSLRPRGSNNEQFF.

The chain uses TRBV6-5 and TRBJ1-1; D gene uncertain. The V gene lost 2 bases and the J gene lost 6 bases, with 13 bases spanning the gap. The CDR3 length is 14 residues. The V gene's germline CDR1 is MNHEY and CDR2 SVGAGI. The CDR3 sequence is CASSYQESRAEAFF. In DNA, the CDR3 is TGTGCCAGCAGTTACCAGGAAAGTAGGGCTGAAGCTTTCTTT.

This chain connects TRBV6-2 or TRBV6-3 to TRBJ1-2; D remains ambiguous. The CDR3 spans 13 residues. V shed 0 bases and J shed 7 bases, with 9 bases lying between them. Germline V lookup: CDR1 MNHEY, CDR2 SVGEGT. CDR3 sequence (DNA): TGTGCCAGCAGTTACTCGGCTCCGGCTGGCTACACCTTC. Its translation: CASSYSAPAGYTF.

The gene calls are TRBV7-9 and TRBJ1-2; 7 bases are a match to TRBD1. Per germline, CDR1 SEHNR and CDR2 FQNEAQ (reference sequence). V shed 4 bases and J 5 bases; nucleotides not matched to a gene: 4. This CDR3 spans 13 amino acids. The DNA of the CDR3 is TGTGCCAGCAGCTACGGGACAGCGTATGGCTACACCTTC. Translating gives CASSYGTAYGYTF. Supplemented by reference TRBV7-9 and TRBJ1-2, the full variable domain reads DTGVSQNPRHKITKRGQNVTFRCDPISEHNRLYWYRQTLGQGPEFLTYFQNEAQLEKSRLLSDRFSAERPKGSFSTLEIQRTEQGDSAMYLCASSYGTAYGYTFGSGTRLTVV.

This clone occurred a few times. J is TRBJ1-1 and V is TRBV19; D is perhaps TRBD1 (5 bases). Trimming took 3 bases from V and 7 from J, leaving 15 bases between them. Germline assignment: CDR1 LNHDA and CDR2 SQIVND (reference sequence). The CDR3 extends over 14 amino acids. For the CDR3, the DNA is TGTGCCAGTAGTATCCAAGATGGAAGGGGTGAAGCTTTCTTT. Translating it yields CASSIQDGRGEAFF.

This chain links TRBV7-8 with TRBJ2-3, with D possibly TRBD1 on 7 matching bases. Germline CDR1 reads SGHVS; CDR2 reads FQNEAQ. The CDR3 totals 16 residues. Trimming removed 4 bases at V and 0 bases at J, with 14 bases between. The CDR3 nucleotides are TGTGCCAGCAGCTCTGCGACAGGGAGGAGCACAGATACGCAGTATTTT. As protein: CASSSATGRSTDTQYF.

V usage is TRBV5-1 and J usage is TRBJ1-1, with 9 bases aligning to TRBD1. Germline V CDR1 and CDR2: SGHRS, YFSETQ. CDR3 size: 16 residues. With V trimmed by 4 bases and J by 3 bases, 10 bases remained unmatched. The CDR3 protein is CASSPGQGIADTEAFF. CDR3 DNA: TGCGCCAGCAGCCCCGGACAGGGGATAGCGGACACTGAAGCTTTCTTT. Combining the CDR3 with reference TRBV5-1 and TRBJ1-1 gives the whole variable domain KAGVTQTPRYLIKTRGQQVTLSCSPISGHRSVSWYQQTPGQGLQFLFEYFSETQRNKGNFPGRFSGRQFSNSRSEMNVSTLELGDSALYLCASSPGQGIADTEAFFGQGTRLTVV.

The chain combines TRBV5-4 with TRBJ2-7; D tentatively fits TRBD1 or TRBD2 (5 bases each). V was clipped by 1 base and J by 2 bases, with 13 bases between them. Germline lookup yields CDR1 SGHNT and CDR2 YYREEE (reference sequence). The CDR3 loop spans 15 amino acids. CDR3: CASSLRGRIPYEQYF. The CDR3 nucleotides read TGTGCCAGCAGCTTGCGGGGACGGATACCCTACGAGCAGTACTTC. Combining the CDR3 with reference TRBV5-4 and TRBJ2-7 gives the whole variable domain ETGVTQSPTHLIKTRGQQVTLRCSSQSGHNTVSWYQQALGQGPQFIFQYYREEENGRGNFPPRFSGLQFPNYSSELNVNALELDDSALYLCASSLRGRIPYEQYFGPGTRLTVT.

The chain couples TRBV11-2 to TRBJ1-5; D might be TRBD1 (5 bases). CDR1 and CDR2 (germline): SGHAT, FQNNGV. Trimming cost V 1 base and J 1 base, with 8 bases left between them. The CDR3 is 15 residues long. The CDR3 sequence is CASSLGGVSNQPQHF. For the CDR3, the DNA is TGTGCCAGCAGCTTAGGAGGGGTAAGCAATCAGCCCCAGCATTTT.

The rearrangement uses TRBV5-1 and TRBJ2-3, with TRBD2 identical over 15 bases. The CDR3 loop spans 19 amino acids. Germline CDR1 reads SGHRS; CDR2 reads YFSETQ. The trim removed 4 bases at V and 2 bases at J, leaving 11 bases unmatched. This CDR3 reads CASSPGLAGGSQITDTQYF. The CDR3 DNA sequence: TGCGCCAGCAGCCCGGGACTAGCGGGGGGTTCCCAAATCACAGATACGCAGTATTTT.

CDR3 nucleotides: TGTGCCAGCAGTGACTCGCAGGGTGGGTCCGGGGAGCTGTTTTTT. Protein product: CASSDSQGGSGELFF. The chain joins TRBV2 to TRBJ2-2; D is perhaps TRBD1 (5 bases). CDR1 and CDR2 (germline): SNHLY, FYNNEI. V was shortened by 3 bases and J by 6 bases, with 14 bases between the two germline ends. The CDR3 has 15 residues.

For this clone: The same CDR3 also results from other DNA sequences found in this sample. The chain combines TRBV19 with TRBJ2-7, with D tentatively TRBD1 (5 bases). The CDR3 length is 14 residues. V lost 6 bases and J 0 bases, leaving 12 bases between the germline ends. The V gene's germline CDR1 is LNHDA and CDR2 SQIVND (reference sequence). CDR3 in DNA: TGTGCCAGTAGCCCCAGACAGTCCTCCTACGAGCAGTACTTC. Translating gives CASSPRQSSYEQYF.

The genes are TRBV28 and TRBJ2-3, with D possibly TRBD1 on 6 matching bases. Trimming shortened V by 6 bases and J by 2 bases, and 18 bases separated the two germline ends. CDR3 length equals 16 residues. Per germline, CDR1 MDHEN and CDR2 SYDVKM. The DNA of the CDR3 is TGTGCCAGCAGCCCTACAGGGAGTAAGCCCACAGATACGCAGTATTTT. This sequence encodes CASSPTGSKPTDTQYF.

This clone is a singleton in its sample. The DNA for the CDR3 is TGTGCCAGCAGCCCGGCCGGGACAGGGGGTTTTGGCTACACCTTC. It specifies CASSPAGTGGFGYTF. The chain carries TRBV7-9 and TRBJ1-2; TRBD1 agrees at 11 bases. The trim removed 5 bases at V and 7 bases at J, leaving 9 bases unmatched. CDR1 is SEHNR, CDR2 FQNEAQ, per germline (reference sequence). CDR3 length: 15 amino acids.

V and J are TRBV9 and TRBJ2-2, with 12 bases that match TRBD2. V trimming: 0 bases; J trimming: 2 bases; junction bases outside the gene matches: 5. Germline V gene data show CDR1 as SGDLS and CDR2 as YYNGEE. The CDR3 runs to 18 residues. The chain's CDR3 is CASSVALAGGPNTGELFF. CDR3 bases: TGTGCCAGCAGCGTAGCACTAGCGGGAGGTCCTAACACCGGGGAGCTGTTTTTT.

V gene TRBV12-3 or TRBV12-4 combines with J gene TRBJ2-7; D ambiguous. V was trimmed by 3 bases and J by 3 bases, leaving 9 bases between them. There are 13 residues in the CDR3. The CDR3 loop reads CASSLGLIYEQYF. The CDR3 nucleotides read TGTGCCAGCAGTTTGGGCTTAATCTACGAGCAGTACTTC.

The gene calls are TRBV4-3 and TRBJ2-7, with TRBD1 identical over 8 bases. This CDR3 contains 14 residues. Trimming cost V 6 bases and J 3 bases; bases outside gene matches: 7. Germline V lookup: CDR1 LGHNA, CDR2 YSLEER. CDR3 loop: CASSPGTGGYEQYF. CDR3 nucleotides: TGCGCCAGCAGTCCCGGCACAGGGGGCTACGAGCAGTACTTC.

The V and J genes are TRBV7-9 and TRBJ2-7; 9 nucleotides match TRBD1. Germline loops: CDR1 SEHNR, CDR2 FQNEAQ (reference sequence). CDR3 length: 13 residues. The junction had 5 bases not matched to a gene; V was cut back by 5 bases and J by 6 bases. The CDR3 region is CASSGTGSLEQYF. CDR3 coding DNA: TGTGCCAGCAGCGGGACAGGGTCTCTCGAGCAGTACTTC.

The chain links TRBV7-3 to TRBJ2-7, with D possibly TRBD2 on 5 matching bases. The V and J ends lost 2 bases and 3 bases respectively, with 11 bases between them. The CDR3 contains 14 residues. Germline loops: CDR1 SGHTA, CDR2 FQGTGA. The CDR3 loop reads CASSLGPEGYEQYF. The CDR3 nucleotides read TGTGCCAGCAGCTTAGGTCCTGAGGGCTACGAGCAGTACTTC.

This clone was counted a single time. The chain uses TRBV3-1 (or the pseudogene TRBV3-2) and TRBJ2-2; TRBD2 might be the D (5 bases). The CDR3 covers 14 residues. With 0 bases removed from V and 8 bases from J, the gap between germline ends came to 10 bases. Germline V CDR1 and CDR2: LGHDT, YNNKEL (reference sequence). For the CDR3, the DNA is TGTGCCAGCAGCCAAGAGCCTAGCATAGGGGAGCTGTTTTTT. It codes for CASSQEPSIGELFF.

The J gene is TRBJ2-7, the V gene TRBV4-1; 8 bases are a match to TRBD2. The germline V gene encodes CDR1 MGHRA and CDR2 YSYEKL. CDR3 length: 17 residues. Trimming at V came to 0 bases and at J to 2 bases, leaving 9 bases not matched to a gene. The CDR3: CASSQDIGRGAPYEQYF. CDR3 in DNA: TGCGCCAGCAGCCAAGATATCGGGCGGGGGGCCCCCTACGAGCAGTACTTC.

The chain recombines TRBV30 with TRBJ2-1, with no clear D. The CDR3 loop spans 14 amino acids. Trimming took off 5 bases at V and 6 bases at J, with 17 bases between the two ends. Germline V gene sequence: CDR1 GTSNPN, CDR2 SVGIG (reference sequence). The CDR3 region is CAWAQLFKGNEQFF. The CDR3 DNA sequence: TGTGCCTGGGCCCAGCTTTTTAAAGGCAATGAGCAGTTCTTC.

This chain joins TRBV27 and TRBJ2-5; TRBD2 aligns across 7 bases. V gave up 5 bases and J gave up 5 bases; unmatched junction bases: 14. CDR3 length: 16 amino acids. The germline CDR1 and CDR2 sequences are MNHEY and SMNVEV (reference sequence). The CDR3 protein is CASSPNRGLVGETQYF. CDR3 bases: TGTGCCAGCAGTCCCAACCGAGGACTAGTTGGCGAGACCCAGTACTTC.

The chain recombines TRBV9 with TRBJ2-3, with TRBD2 matching over 10 bases. J lost 1 base, V lost 9 bases, and 5 bases had no gene match. Germline V gene data show CDR1 as SGDLS and CDR2 as YYNGEE. The CDR3 contains 14 residues. CDR3 protein: CATSGRAGTDTQYF. In DNA, the CDR3 is TGTGCCACAAGCGGGAGGGCCGGCACAGATACGCAGTATTTT. Based on the CDR3 plus reference TRBV9 and TRBJ2-3, the full variable domain is DSGVTQTPKHLITATGQRVTLRCSPRSGDLSVYWYQQSLDQGLQFLIQYYNGEERAKGNILERFSAQQFPDLHSELNLSSLELGDSALYFCATSGRAGTDTQYFGPGTRLTVL.

This clone was detected once. The chain carries TRBV5-3 and TRBJ2-1, with D possibly matching TRBD1 (5 bases). TRBV5-3 qualifies as an ORF whose function is uncertain. Trimming stripped 2 bases from V and 6 bases from J, with 12 bases between. CDR3 length: 14 amino acids. The DNA of the CDR3 is TGTGCCAGAAGCTTTCTCTCAGGGTGCAATGAGCAGTTCTTC. This translates into CARSFLSGCNEQFF.

The chain links TRBV7-6 to TRBJ2-7, with unresolved D. From germline, CDR1 is SGHVS and CDR2 FNYEAQ. The CDR3 consists of 14 residues. The V gene lost 5 bases and the J gene lost 4 bases, with 15 bases spanning the gap. This CDR3 is CASSPTDTEYEQYF. The DNA for the CDR3 is TGTGCCAGCAGCCCTACTGACACCGAATACGAGCAGTACTTC.